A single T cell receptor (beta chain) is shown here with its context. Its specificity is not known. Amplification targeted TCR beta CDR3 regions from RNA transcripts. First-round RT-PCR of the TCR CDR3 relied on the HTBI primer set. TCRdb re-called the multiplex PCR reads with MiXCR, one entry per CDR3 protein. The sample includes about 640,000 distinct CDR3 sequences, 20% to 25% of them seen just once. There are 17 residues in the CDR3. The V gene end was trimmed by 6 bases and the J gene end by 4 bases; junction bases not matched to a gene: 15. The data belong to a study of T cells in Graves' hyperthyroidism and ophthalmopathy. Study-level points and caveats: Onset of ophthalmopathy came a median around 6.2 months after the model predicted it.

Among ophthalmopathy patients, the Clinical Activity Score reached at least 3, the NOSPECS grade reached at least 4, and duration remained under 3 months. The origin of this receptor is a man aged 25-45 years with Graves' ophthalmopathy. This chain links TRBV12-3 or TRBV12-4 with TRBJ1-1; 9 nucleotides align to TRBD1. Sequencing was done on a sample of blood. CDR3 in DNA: TGTGCCAGCAGACGTCCCGGGACAGGGCCAGGGGGCACTGAAGCTTTCTTT. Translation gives CASRRPGTGPGGTEAFF.